The entry below describes one T cell receptor (beta chain). The target antigen is unknown. This sample was included in a study of cytomegalovirus exposure and HLA in healthy donors. Study conclusions and caveats: In a later analysis, V- and J-gene trimming of beta chains associated with a DCLRE1C missense variant, replicated independently. Later analysis showed most CMV-associated TCR beta chains appearing HLA-restricted.

This CDR3 spans 14 amino acids. CDR1 and CDR2 (germline): MNHEY, SVGAGI. J lost 4 bases, V lost 6 bases, and 4 bases had no gene match. The PCR used 60 Vbeta and 13 Jbeta primers. Profiling relied on immunoSEQ multiplex PCR, and the TCRdb table lists in-frame clones only, not all of them. This sample's clone table lists around 97,000 clones. The J gene is TRBJ1-4, the V gene TRBV6-5, with TRBD1 matching 8 bases. This receptor was obtained from a man in his forties in good health and CMV-seronegative. The sample taken for sequencing was PBMCs. The CDR3 sequence is CASSFDRGNEKLFF. CDR3 DNA: TGTGCCAGCAGCTTCGACAGGGGTAATGAAAAACTGTTTTTT.